The 2 T cell receptor beta chains given below trace back to one sample, sequenced in a study of identical twins. TCRdb re-called the 5' RACE reads through MiXCR, storing one row per CDR3 protein. Here the sample spans 1.5 million to 2 million distinct CDR3 sequences, about 31% being singletons. Sequences were obtained from cord blood. The receptors were sampled from a newborn girl in good health.

The sample holds a few counts of this clonotype. J is TRBJ2-3 and V is TRBV7-2; TRBD2 might be the D (6 bases). The V gene lost 5 bases and the J gene lost 2 bases, with 17 bases spanning the gap. Germline CDR1 reads SGHTA; CDR2 reads FQGNSA. The CDR3 is 16 amino acids. The CDR3 region is CASSPRRGRITDTQYF. CDR3 in DNA: TGTGCCAGCAGCCCAAGGAGGGGACGTATCACAGATACGCAGTATTTT.

The rearrangement uses TRBV4-2 and TRBJ2-1; 12 nucleotides match TRBD2. The CDR3 has 17 residues. V was pared by 1 base and J by 4 bases, with 5 bases of the junction left unmatched. Germline V gene lookup returns CDR1 LGHNA and CDR2 YNFKEQ. This CDR3 is CASSQGGLAGSYNEQFF. In DNA form, the CDR3 reads TGTGCCAGCAGCCAAGGCGGACTAGCGGGATCATACAATGAGCAGTTCTTC.